Shown below are 26 T cell receptor beta chains from a single sample sequenced in a study of T cell responses to AZD1222 COVID-19 vaccine. Sequencing used immunoSEQ multiplex PCR; TCRdb keeps in-frame clones, though not all of them. Of 110,000 to 150,000 clones detected, around 90% appear once; the ten largest clones hold roughly 2%. Source: peripheral blood, taken 28 days after the second AZD1222 dose. The source is an adult who received the AZD1222 COVID-19 vaccine.

This clone was observed once. The chain combines TRBV5-1 with TRBJ2-1; D is perhaps TRBD1 or TRBD2 (6 bases each). Trimming pared 3 bases from V and 1 base from J, leaving 11 bases between. CDR3 length: 15 residues. The germline V gene has CDR1 SGHRS and CDR2 YFSETQ. As DNA, the CDR3 is TGCGCCAGCAGCTCCGAGGGGGGATCCTACAATGAGCAGTTCTTC. Its protein product is CASSSEGGSYNEQFF.

J is TRBJ1-3 and V is TRBV4-2; no reliable D call. CDR1 LGHNA and CDR2 YNFKEQ come from the germline V gene. This CDR3 spans 15 amino acids. The ends were cut back, 0 bases at V and 8 bases at J, with 14 bases in the middle. The CDR3 DNA sequence: TGTGCCAGCAGCCAAGAGGCCTCTTCCGGGTACACCATATATTTT. The encoded protein is CASSQEASSGYTIYF.

V is TRBV9 and J is TRBJ1-6, with D uncertain. CDR1 is SGDLS and CDR2 is YYNGEE in the germline V gene. V gave up 3 bases and J gave up 12 bases, with 10 bases separating them. This CDR3 spans 12 amino acids. CDR3 nucleotide sequence: TGTGCCAGCAGCGCCCGCCGGGGACCCCTCCACTTT. Its protein is CASSARRGPLHF.

V usage is TRBV7-9 and J usage is TRBJ1-2; TRBD1 matches at 9 bases. There are 13 residues in the CDR3. V gave up 1 base and J gave up 9 bases; unmatched junction bases: 3. Germline CDR1 is SEHNR and CDR2 is FQNEAQ (reference sequence). CDR3 nucleotides: TGTGCCAGCAGCTTAGAACAGGGGGCGCGCTACACCTTC. Translated: CASSLEQGARYTF.

CDR3 sequence: CASSLTDSPLHF. The CDR3 nucleotides are TGTGCCAGCAGCCTCACGGATTCACCCCTCCACTTT. V gene TRBV2 combines with J gene TRBJ1-6, with no clear D. Trimming removed 6 bases from V and 8 bases from J, with 8 bases in between. The CDR3 sequence is 12 residues long. Germline V gene sequence: CDR1 SNHLY, CDR2 FYNNEI.

DNA of the CDR3: TGTGCCAGCAGCCAAGAGATCTCCGACTATGGCTACACCTTC. As protein: CASSQEISDYGYTF. This sequence joins TRBV14 and TRBJ1-2; the D is unclear. The ends were cut back, 0 bases at V and 3 bases at J, with 8 bases in the middle. This CDR3 is 14 amino acids long. The germline CDR1 and CDR2 sequences are SGHDN and FVKESK.

V gene TRBV5-6 combines with J gene TRBJ1-6; TRBD1 aligns across 7 bases. V trimming: 1 base; J trimming: 9 bases; junction bases outside the gene matches: 4. Germline V gives CDR1 SGHDT, CDR2 YYEEEE. CDR3 length: 14 residues. The CDR3 bases are TGTGCCAGCAGCTTGATGGGACAGACTTCACCCCTCCACTTT. This sequence encodes CASSLMGQTSPLHF.

V gene TRBV3-1 (or the pseudogene TRBV3-2) combines with J gene TRBJ2-1, with D hard to call. This CDR3 region has 13 residues. Germline loops: CDR1 LGHDT, CDR2 YNNKEL (reference sequence). The germline V and J ends were trimmed by 2 bases and 3 bases, with 5 bases remaining between them. The CDR3 loop reads CASSQNYYNEQFF. In nucleotides, the CDR3 is TGTGCCAGCAGCCAAAACTACTACAATGAGCAGTTCTTC.

This clone has just a few counts. The chain links TRBV20-1 to TRBJ2-7, with D perhaps matching TRBD2 (6 bases). The germline CDR1 and CDR2 sequences are DFQATT and SNEGSKA (reference sequence). The CDR3 covers 13 residues. V was trimmed by 3 bases and J by 3 bases, leaving 12 bases between them. Here the CDR3 reads CSASVGTGYEQYF. The CDR3 DNA sequence: TGCAGTGCTAGTGTTGGGACTGGCTACGAGCAGTACTTC.

This sequence joins TRBV11-3 and TRBJ2-7, with 9 bases fitting TRBD1. There are 13 residues in the CDR3. Germline lookup yields CDR1 SGHNT and CDR2 YENEEA. Germline trimming cut 6 bases from V and 7 bases from J; bases unmatched to any gene: 7. In DNA, the CDR3 is TGTGCCAGCAGTTTACAGGGGGCTAGGGAGCAGTACTTC. Translating gives CASSLQGAREQYF.

The chain employs TRBV7-8 and TRBJ1-6, with no clear D. Germline V gene sequence: CDR1 SGHVS, CDR2 FQNEAQ. V gave up 2 bases and J gave up 7 bases, with 12 bases separating them. There are 15 residues in the CDR3. In DNA, the CDR3 is TGTGCCAGCAGCTTAAACATCCTCCCCAATTCACCCCTCCACTTT. Protein sequence: CASSLNILPNSPLHF.

The chain employs TRBV5-8 and TRBJ2-3, with D perhaps matching TRBD2 (5 bases). The CDR3 spans 16 residues. CDR1 is SGHTS and CDR2 is YDEGEE in the germline V gene. V shed 3 bases and J shed 0 bases, with 14 bases lying between them. DNA for the CDR3: TGTGCCAGCAGCTCCCCCGTTCGGACTAGCACAGATACGCAGTATTTT. Translating gives CASSSPVRTSTDTQYF.

The chain uses TRBV2 and TRBJ1-1; D uncertain. The V end was cut by 1 base, the J end by 0 bases, with 9 bases between. There are 15 residues in the CDR3. Germline V gene data show CDR1 as SNHLY and CDR2 as FYNNEI. The CDR3 DNA reads TGTGCCAGCAGTGAAGACAGTGCTATGAACACTGAAGCTTTCTTT. This sequence encodes CASSEDSAMNTEAFF.

Written as DNA, the CDR3 is TGTGCCAGCAGTGAATTTGTAGGGAGGGGGACCTCTGGAAACACCATATATTTT. Encoded protein: CASSEFVGRGTSGNTIYF. The rearrangement links TRBV2 to TRBJ1-3; weak D call: TRBD1 (6 bases). The CDR3 is 18 residues long. Germline CDR1 SNHLY, CDR2 FYNNEI. Trimming cost V 2 bases and J 0 bases, with 17 bases left between them.

The V gene is TRBV29-1, the J gene TRBJ1-3; the D is unclear. Germline-derived CDR1 and CDR2 are SQVTM and ANQGSEA. This CDR3 is 13 amino acids long. Trimming cost V 3 bases and J 4 bases, with 10 bases left between them. Here the CDR3 DNA reads TGCAGCGTTGAGGATGTCACGGGAAACACCATATATTTT. It yields the protein CSVEDVTGNTIYF.

This clone was seen more than once but under ten times. The chain joins TRBV27 to TRBJ1-1, with a possible D match to TRBD1 (6 bases). Between the trimmed V and J ends, which lost 3 bases and 5 bases, there was a span of 13 bases. The CDR3 extends over 14 amino acids. Germline V lookup: CDR1 MNHEY, CDR2 SMNVEV (reference sequence). CDR3 sequence (DNA): TGTGCCAGCAGTTTTCAGTCCGGGACAACTGAAGCTTTCTTT. Its protein is CASSFQSGTTEAFF.

The rearrangement joins TRBV5-1 to TRBJ2-3, with D unclear. The V gene lost 3 bases and the J gene lost 5 bases, with 10 bases spanning the gap. In germline, CDR1 is SGHRS, CDR2 YFSETQ. This CDR3 contains 13 residues. The DNA for the CDR3 is TGCGCCAGCAGCTCAAAACCCGGAGATACGCAGTATTTT. This codes for CASSSKPGDTQYF.

The V and J genes are TRBV5-1 and TRBJ2-1, with 12 bases fitting TRBD2. The CDR3 extends over 15 amino acids. J was trimmed by 1 base and V by 7 bases; bases with no gene match: 3. Germline V lookup: CDR1 SGHRS, CDR2 YFSETQ. As DNA, the CDR3 is TGCGCCAGCGTAACTAGCGGGGGGTCCTACAATGAGCAGTTCTTC. Amino acids: CASVTSGGSYNEQFF.

The chain is built from TRBV6-5 and TRBJ2-3; TRBD1 matches 10 bases. Germline CDR1 reads MNHEY; CDR2 reads SVGAGI. The CDR3 has 13 amino acids. J gave up 14 bases and V 2 bases, and 7 bases lay outside the gene matches. CDR3 coding DNA: TGTGCCAGCAGTTACGGTGCCGGGACAGGGGTGTATTTT. This sequence encodes CASSYGAGTGVYF.

This chain joins TRBV12-3 or TRBV12-4 and TRBJ1-1, with D unclear. The CDR3 has 13 amino acids. The V gene lost 6 bases and the J gene lost 10 bases, with 18 bases spanning the gap. This chain's CDR3 is CASSPAVGAGAFF. The CDR3 coding sequence is TGTGCCAGCAGCCCCGCTGTGGGCGCGGGAGCTTTCTTT.

The V gene is TRBV30, the J gene TRBJ2-5, with TRBD2 matching over 8 bases. V lost 2 bases to trimming and J lost 5 bases; unmatched junction nucleotides: 7. This CDR3 is 14 amino acids long. The germline gives CDR1 GTSNPN, CDR2 SVGIG (reference sequence). The CDR3 sequence is CAWSPLAARETQYF. In DNA form, the CDR3 reads TGTGCCTGGAGTCCACTAGCGGCTAGGGAGACCCAGTACTTC.

The CDR3 coding sequence is TGTGCCAGCAGTGAAGAGAAGGCCTCCGGGGGCTACACCTTC. Encoded protein: CASSEEKASGGYTF. The V and J genes are TRBV2 and TRBJ1-2; D unclear. Germline CDR1 reads SNHLY; CDR2 reads FYNNEI. The ends were cut back, 1 base at V and 8 bases at J, with 14 bases in the middle. The CDR3 covers 14 residues.

This chain joins TRBV2 and TRBJ1-1; D is possibly TRBD1 (5 bases). Trimming shortened V by 11 bases and J by 4 bases, and 17 bases separated the two germline ends. The CDR3 extends over 13 amino acids. Germline V gene lookup returns CDR1 SNHLY and CDR2 FYNNEI. The CDR3, as DNA: TGTGCCCGAAGTCCTGTGGGGGGCACTGAAGCTTTCTTT. This codes for CARSPVGGTEAFF.

The chain uses TRBV6-5 and TRBJ2-1; D is uncertain. Between the trimmed V and J ends, which lost 7 bases and 0 bases, there was a span of 10 bases. The CDR3 consists of 14 residues. Per germline, CDR1 MNHEY and CDR2 SVGAGI. CDR3 region: CASIKASSYNEQFF. CDR3 bases: TGTGCCAGCATTAAGGCAAGCTCCTACAATGAGCAGTTCTTC.

This chain connects TRBV9 to TRBJ2-3; TRBD2 aligns across 11 bases. With V trimmed by 0 bases and J by 2 bases, 5 bases remained unmatched. The CDR3 length is 17 residues. Germline CDR1 is SGDLS and CDR2 is YYNGEE. The CDR3 reads CASSVASGGRDTDTQYF. The CDR3 region has the DNA TGTGCCAGCAGCGTAGCTAGCGGGGGGCGGGACACAGATACGCAGTATTTT. The variable domain in full, with the rest retrieved from reference TRBV9 and TRBJ2-3, is DSGVTQTPKHLITATGQRVTLRCSPRSGDLSVYWYQQSLDQGLQFLIQYYNGEERAKGNILERFSAQQFPDLHSELNLSSLELGDSALYFCASSVASGGRDTDTQYFGPGTRLTVL.

The rearrangement joins TRBV7-9 to TRBJ2-7, with D possibly matching TRBD2 (6 bases). The V end lost 4 bases, the J end lost 2 bases, and 18 bases lay between the germline ends. The CDR3 totals 16 residues. Looked up from germline, CDR1 is SEHNR and CDR2 is FQNEAQ (reference sequence). The CDR3 bases are TGTGCCAGCAGCTACCAACTAGCAATGACCGCCTACGAGCAGTACTTC. Translated, it gives CASSYQLAMTAYEQYF.